These 15 T cell receptor beta chains were all obtained from the same sample, sequenced in a study of molecular identifiers for immune sequencing clone quantification. In TCRdb, the PCR reads were re-called with MiXCR into one record per CDR3 protein. This sample has tens of thousands of distinct CDR3 sequences, with 15% to 20% found just once. Sample: naive CD8+ T cells from blood, with Jurkat cell RNA spiked in. Subset given: FACS-sorted CD8+CD4-CCR7+CD45RA+ naive T cells. The receptors were gathered from a human donor in good health. Some libraries in this study had Jurkat cell RNA spiked in.

The sample holds many counts of this clonotype. The chain employs TRBV11-2 and TRBJ2-3, with 8 bases matching TRBD2. Germline V gives CDR1 SGHAT, CDR2 FQNNGV. V lost 3 bases, J lost 4 bases, and 15 bases stayed unmatched. This CDR3 region has 18 residues. CDR3 sequence: CASSLDLDGRADPDTQYF. The CDR3 DNA reads TGTGCCAGCAGCTTGGACCTTGACGGGAGGGCCGATCCAGATACGCAGTATTTT.

This clonotype was counted between two and nine times. The rearrangement uses TRBV10-3 and TRBJ2-2, with TRBD2 matching over 7 bases. The germline CDR1 and CDR2 sequences are ENHRY and SYGVKD. The CDR3 is 15 residues long. V dropped 4 bases and J dropped 1; count of bases not matched to a gene: 3. The CDR3 reads CAISVLAGNTGELFF. CDR3 DNA: TGTGCCATCAGTGTTTTAGCGGGGAACACCGGGGAGCTGTTTTTT.

This clonotype has only a few counts. The V gene is TRBV5-5, the J gene TRBJ2-1, with unresolved D. Germline values: CDR1 SGHKS, CDR2 YYEKEE (reference sequence). V lost 3 bases to trimming and J lost 4 bases, with 17 bases between them. This CDR3 spans 16 amino acids. The DNA for the CDR3 is TGTGCCAGCAGCTCCCTACAAGACCTTTTTTACAATGAGCAGTTCTTC. Translated: CASSSLQDLFYNEQFF.

This clonotype appeared many times. V is TRBV12-3 or TRBV12-4 and J is TRBJ1-5, with a possible D match to TRBD1 (5 bases). CDR3 length: 14 residues. V lost 0 bases to trimming and J lost 7 bases, with 10 bases between them. In DNA, the CDR3 is TGTGCCAGCAGTTTAGCTTGGGGCGGGCAGCCCCAGCATTTT. As protein: CASSLAWGGQPQHF.

A remark on this clonotype: A much bigger clone sits one base away, suggesting this may be a read error. The chain has TRBV12-3 or TRBV12-4 and TRBJ2-3; D unclear. This CDR3 comprises 13 residues. The CDR3 sequence: CASSQLSTDTRYF. Written as DNA, the CDR3 is TGTGCCAGCAGTCAGCTCAGCACAGATACGCGGTATTTT.

This clonotype was observed at least ten times. This rearrangement joins TRBV11-3 to TRBJ2-1; D perhaps matches TRBD2 (6 bases). CDR1 SGHNT and CDR2 YENEEA come from the germline V gene. V gave up 5 bases and J gave up 6 bases, with 17 bases separating them. The CDR3 totals 15 residues. Here the CDR3 reads CASSIRDSPPNEQFF. The DNA for the CDR3 is TGTGCCAGCAGCATCCGGGACTCACCGCCCAATGAGCAGTTCTTC. Together with reference TRBV11-3 and TRBJ2-1, the CDR3 gives the full variable domain: EAGVVQSPRYKIIEKKQPVAFWCNPISGHNTLYWYLQNLGQGPELLIRYENEEAVDDSQLPKDRFSAERLKGVDSTLKIQPAELGDSAVYLCASSIRDSPPNEQFFGPGTRLTVL.

This clonotype was seen at least ten times. The chain employs TRBV28 and TRBJ2-2; D gene ambiguous. Trimming stripped 5 bases from V and 5 bases from J, with 3 bases between. The CDR3 has 11 amino acids. Germline V gene data show CDR1 as MDHEN and CDR2 as SYDVKM. DNA of the CDR3: TGTGCCAGCAGTATTACCGGGGAGCTGTTTTTT. It encodes CASSITGELFF.

Ten or more counts support this clonotype. This chain connects TRBV29-1 to TRBJ1-2; 7 positions agree with TRBD1. V was pared by 4 bases and J by 8 bases, with 10 bases of the junction left unmatched. From germline, CDR1 is SQVTM and CDR2 ANQGSEA. There are 13 residues in the CDR3. The CDR3 DNA reads as TGCAGCGTTGCAAGCCCCACAGGGGAAGGCTACACCTTC. Translating it yields CSVASPTGEGYTF.

Notes on this clonotype: This may stem from a read error, because a much larger clone lies one nucleotide away. CDR3 loop: CASSDFRETQYF. The CDR3 bases are TGTGCCAGCAGCGATTTCCGAGAGACCCAGTACTTC. The chain combines TRBV5-3 with TRBJ2-5; D is unclear. TRBV5-3 counts as an open reading frame of uncertain function. The length of the CDR3 is 12 residues. The V gene lost 8 bases and the J gene lost 4 bases, with 12 bases spanning the gap.

This clonotype was detected many times. The chain links TRBV20-1 to TRBJ2-3; D is uncertain. CDR3 length equals 14 residues. V gave up 0 bases and J gave up 4 bases, with 11 bases separating them. Looked up from germline, CDR1 is DFQATT and CDR2 is SNEGSKA (reference sequence). The CDR3 bases are TGCAGTGCTAGAGATCAAGGTGGGGCAGATACGCAGTATTTT. It encodes CSARDQGGADTQYF.

This clonotype rates as medium-sized (0.01 to 0.1%). This chain connects TRBV29-1 to TRBJ2-3, with 13 nucleotides matching TRBD2. The CDR3 sequence is 18 residues long. The V and J ends lost 1 base and 2 bases, in that order; junction bases with no gene match: 9. Looked up from germline, CDR1 is SQVTM and CDR2 is ANQGSEA. CDR3 amino acids: CSVEAGLAGVVFTDTQYF. DNA for the CDR3: TGCAGCGTTGAAGCCGGACTAGCGGGAGTTGTGTTCACAGATACGCAGTATTTT.

In its sample, this clonotype was seen many times. The chain uses TRBV27 and TRBJ2-7; 10 positions match TRBD1. V was clipped by 3 bases and J by 5 bases; unmatched bases: 7. Germline lookup yields CDR1 MNHEY and CDR2 SMNVEV (reference sequence). The CDR3 runs to 15 residues. The CDR3 DNA reads as TGTGCCAGCAGTTTGTCCGGGACAGGGGTCCACGAGCAGTACTTC. It yields the protein CASSLSGTGVHEQYF.

This clonotype was detected ten times or more. J is TRBJ2-6 and V is TRBV12-3 or TRBV12-4; D uncertain. Trimming removed 3 bases at V and 0 bases at J, with 21 bases between. The CDR3 contains 20 residues. The CDR3 loop reads CASSFGQERPLFSGANVLTF. CDR3 nucleotides: TGTGCCAGCAGTTTCGGTCAGGAGAGGCCCCTCTTCTCTGGGGCCAACGTCCTGACTTTC.

This clonotype was recorded many times. The chain joins TRBV4-2 to TRBJ1-2; D unclear. Trimming took off 0 bases at V and 4 bases at J, with 12 bases between the two ends. The CDR3 sequence is 15 residues long. Germline loops: CDR1 LGHNA, CDR2 YNFKEQ. CDR3 nucleotide sequence: TGTGCCAGCAGCCAAGAAGGCCTACCGGTCTATGGCTACACCTTC. This translates into CASSQEGLPVYGYTF.

This clonotype appeared a few times. J is TRBJ2-7 and V is TRBV27, with 7 bases fitting TRBD1. The CDR3 covers 15 residues. Germline V gene lookup returns CDR1 MNHEY and CDR2 SMNVEV (reference sequence). With V trimmed by 7 bases and J by 3 bases, 12 bases remained unmatched. The CDR3 coding sequence is TGTGCCAGCAAATTAGGGACAGTAGGTTTCTACGAGCAGTACTTC. Its protein is CASKLGTVGFYEQYF.